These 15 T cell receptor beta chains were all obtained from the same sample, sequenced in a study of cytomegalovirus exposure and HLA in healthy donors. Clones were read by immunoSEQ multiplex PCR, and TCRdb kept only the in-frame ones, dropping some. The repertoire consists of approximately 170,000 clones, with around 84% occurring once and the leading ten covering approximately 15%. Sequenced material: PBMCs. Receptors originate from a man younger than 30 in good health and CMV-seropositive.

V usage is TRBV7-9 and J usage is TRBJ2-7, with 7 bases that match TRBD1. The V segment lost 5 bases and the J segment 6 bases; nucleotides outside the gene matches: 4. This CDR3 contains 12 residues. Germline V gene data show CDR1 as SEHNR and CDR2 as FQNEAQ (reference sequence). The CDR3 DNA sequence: TGTGCCAGCAGCGCCACAGGGGCCGAGCAGTACTTC. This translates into CASSATGAEQYF.

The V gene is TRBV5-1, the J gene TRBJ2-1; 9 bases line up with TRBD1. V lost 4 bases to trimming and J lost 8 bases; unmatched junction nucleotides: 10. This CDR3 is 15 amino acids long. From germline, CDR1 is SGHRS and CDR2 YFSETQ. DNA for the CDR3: TGCGCCAGCAGCCTTGGGGACAGGGTGGGCTATGAGCAGTTCTTC. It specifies CASSLGDRVGYEQFF.

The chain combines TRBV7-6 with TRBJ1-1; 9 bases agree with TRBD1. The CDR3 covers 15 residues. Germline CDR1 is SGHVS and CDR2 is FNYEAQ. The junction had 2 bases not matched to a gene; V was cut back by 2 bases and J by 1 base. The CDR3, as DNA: TGTGCCAGCAGCTTAACAGGGGGCAGGAACACTGAAGCTTTCTTT. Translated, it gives CASSLTGGRNTEAFF.

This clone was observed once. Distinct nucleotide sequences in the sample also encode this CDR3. CDR3 sequence (DNA): TGTGCCAGCAGCCTGGGACAGGATGGCTACACCTTC. Its translation is CASSLGQDGYTF. The gene calls are TRBV5-5 and TRBJ1-2; 8 nucleotides line up with TRBD1. The V and J ends lost 4 bases and 6 bases, in that order; junction bases with no gene match: 2. Germline CDR1 reads SGHKS; CDR2 reads YYEKEE (reference sequence). The CDR3 covers 12 residues.

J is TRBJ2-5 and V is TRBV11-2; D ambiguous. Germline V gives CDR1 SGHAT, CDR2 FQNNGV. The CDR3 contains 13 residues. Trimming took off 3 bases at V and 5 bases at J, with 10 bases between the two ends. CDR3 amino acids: CASSFAEKETQYF. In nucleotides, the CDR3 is TGTGCCAGCAGCTTTGCGGAAAAGGAGACCCAGTACTTC.

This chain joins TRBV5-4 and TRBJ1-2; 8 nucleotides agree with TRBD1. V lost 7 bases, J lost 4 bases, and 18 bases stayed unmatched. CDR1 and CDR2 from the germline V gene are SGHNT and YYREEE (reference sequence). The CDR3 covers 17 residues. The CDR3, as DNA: TGTGCCAGCTTGGCAGGGGGCGGCTCCCCATTTGCCTATGGCTACACCTTC. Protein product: CASLAGGGSPFAYGYTF.

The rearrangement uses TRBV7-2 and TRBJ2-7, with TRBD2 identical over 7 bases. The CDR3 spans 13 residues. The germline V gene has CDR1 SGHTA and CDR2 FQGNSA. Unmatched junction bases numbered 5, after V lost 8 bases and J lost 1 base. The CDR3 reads CASARTRSYEQYF. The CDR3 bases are TGTGCCAGCGCGAGGACTAGATCCTACGAGCAGTACTTC.

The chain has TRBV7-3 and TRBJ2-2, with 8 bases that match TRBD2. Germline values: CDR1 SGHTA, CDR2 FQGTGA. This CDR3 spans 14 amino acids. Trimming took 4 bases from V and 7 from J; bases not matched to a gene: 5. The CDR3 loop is CASSSGLGIGELFF. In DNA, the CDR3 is TGTGCCAGCAGCTCGGGACTAGGCATCGGGGAGCTGTTTTTT.

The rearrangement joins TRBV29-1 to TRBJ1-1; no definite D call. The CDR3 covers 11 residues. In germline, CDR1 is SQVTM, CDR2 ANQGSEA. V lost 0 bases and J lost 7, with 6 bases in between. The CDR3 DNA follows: TGCAGCGTTGAAGAGGGCAGTGAAGCTTTCTTT. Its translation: CSVEEGSEAFF.

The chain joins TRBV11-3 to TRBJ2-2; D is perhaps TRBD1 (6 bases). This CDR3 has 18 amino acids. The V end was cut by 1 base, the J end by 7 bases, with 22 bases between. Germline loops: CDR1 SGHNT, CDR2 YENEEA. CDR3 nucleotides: TGTGCCAGCAGCTTAGCGTATAGAGCGGCAGGGGAGAACGGGGAGCTGTTTTTT. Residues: CASSLAYRAAGENGELFF.

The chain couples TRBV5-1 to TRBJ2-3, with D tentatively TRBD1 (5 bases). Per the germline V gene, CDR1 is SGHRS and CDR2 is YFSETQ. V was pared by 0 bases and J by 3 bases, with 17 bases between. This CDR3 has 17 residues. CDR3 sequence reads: CASSLGQPVVLTDTQYF. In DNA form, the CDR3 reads TGCGCCAGCAGCTTGGGACAGCCGGTGGTACTGACAGATACGCAGTATTTT. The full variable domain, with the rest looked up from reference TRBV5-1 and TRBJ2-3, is KAGVTQTPRYLIKTRGQQVTLSCSPISGHRSVSWYQQTPGQGLQFLFEYFSETQRNKGNFPGRFSGRQFSNSRSEMNVSTLELGDSALYLCASSLGQPVVLTDTQYFGPGTRLTVL.

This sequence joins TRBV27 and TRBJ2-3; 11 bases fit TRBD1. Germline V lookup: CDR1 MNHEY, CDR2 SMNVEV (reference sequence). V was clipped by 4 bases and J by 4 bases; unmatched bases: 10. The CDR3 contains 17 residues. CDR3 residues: CASSSLDWTGGADTQYF. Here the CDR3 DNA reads TGTGCCAGCAGTTCCCTAGACTGGACAGGGGGCGCAGATACGCAGTATTTT.

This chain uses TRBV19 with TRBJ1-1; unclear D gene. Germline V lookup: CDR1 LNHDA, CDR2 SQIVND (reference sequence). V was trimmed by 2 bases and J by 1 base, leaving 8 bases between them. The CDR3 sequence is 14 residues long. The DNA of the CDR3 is TGTGCCAGTAGTATACATCAGAAGAACACTGAAGCTTTCTTT. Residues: CASSIHQKNTEAFF.

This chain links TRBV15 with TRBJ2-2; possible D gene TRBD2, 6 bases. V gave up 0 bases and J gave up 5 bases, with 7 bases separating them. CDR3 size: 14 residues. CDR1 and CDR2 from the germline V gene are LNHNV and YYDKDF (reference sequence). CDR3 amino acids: CATSRDGTTGELFF. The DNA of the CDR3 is TGTGCCACCAGCAGAGACGGGACTACCGGGGAGCTGTTTTTT.

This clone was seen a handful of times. CDR3: CASSGTSGARAYEQYF. The CDR3 region has the DNA TGTGCCAGCAGTGGGACTAGCGGGGCGCGGGCCTACGAGCAGTACTTC. The genes are TRBV6-1 and TRBJ2-7; 12 bases line up with TRBD2. The CDR3 contains 16 residues. Losses at the gene ends were 4 bases for V and 2 bases for J; bases not matched to a gene: 6. CDR1 is MNHNS, CDR2 SASEGT, per germline.